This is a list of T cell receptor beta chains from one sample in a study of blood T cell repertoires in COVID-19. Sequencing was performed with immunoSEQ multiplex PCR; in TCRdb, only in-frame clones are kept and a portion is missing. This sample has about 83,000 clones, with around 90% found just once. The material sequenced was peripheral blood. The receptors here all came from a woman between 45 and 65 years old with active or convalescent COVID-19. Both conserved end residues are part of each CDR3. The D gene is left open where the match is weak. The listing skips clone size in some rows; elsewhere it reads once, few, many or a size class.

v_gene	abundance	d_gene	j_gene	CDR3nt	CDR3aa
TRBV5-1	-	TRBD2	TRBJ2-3	TGCGCCAGCAGCTTGGGACTAGCGGGGGTCGATACGCAGTATTTT	CASSLGLAGVDTQYF
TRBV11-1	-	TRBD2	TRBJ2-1	TGTGCCAGCAGCGATCCCGGGACTAGCGGGGACAATGAGCAGTTCTTC	CASSDPGTSGDNEQFF
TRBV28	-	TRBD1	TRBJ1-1	TGTGCCAGCAGGCCTCCAGGGGGGAACACTGAAGCTTTCTTT	CASRPPGGNTEAFF
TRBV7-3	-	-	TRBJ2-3	TGTGCCAGCAGCTGGGACACCCGGGGGGCGCAGTATTTT	CASSWDTRGAQYF
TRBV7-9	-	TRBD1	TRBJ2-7	TGTGCCAGCAGCTTAAGGGACAGTTCACCCTACGAGCAGTACTTC	CASSLRDSSPYEQYF
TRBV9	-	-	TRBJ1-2	TGTGCCAGCAGCGTAGCGAACAGGCCGATCTATGGCTACACCTTC	CASSVANRPIYGYTF
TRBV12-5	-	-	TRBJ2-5	TGTGCTAGTGGCTTTGGAGTACGGGGGACCCAGTACTTC	CASGFGVRGTQYF
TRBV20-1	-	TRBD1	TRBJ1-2	TGCAGTGCTGGTACAGGGGAGGGCTACACCTTC	CSAGTGEGYTF
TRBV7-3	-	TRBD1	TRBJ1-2	TGTGCCAGCAGCGAGACAGGGATCATCGCATATGGCTACACCTTC	CASSETGIIAYGYTF
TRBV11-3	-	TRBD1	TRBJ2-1	TGTGCCAGCAGCGACCGACAGGGAAACTACAATGAGCAGTTCTTC	CASSDRQGNYNEQFF
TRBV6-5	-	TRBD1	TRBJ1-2	TGTGCCACAGGACAGGGCGGATACACCTTC	CATGQGGYTF
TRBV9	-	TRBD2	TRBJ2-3	TGTGCCAGCAGCTCGGGGGAGGGTTTTTTAACAGATACGCAGTATTTT	CASSSGEGFLTDTQYF
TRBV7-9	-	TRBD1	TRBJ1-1	TGTGCCAGCAGCTTAGGGGACAGGGGACGGAACACTGAAGCTTTCTTT	CASSLGDRGRNTEAFF
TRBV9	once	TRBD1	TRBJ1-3	TGTGCCAGCAGCCCGAACAGGGGGAGGTCTGGAAACACCATATATTTT	CASSPNRGRSGNTIYF
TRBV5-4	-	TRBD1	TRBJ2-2	TGTGCCAGCAGGCCAGGGGGTTTGCACGGGGAGCTGTTTTTT	CASRPGGLHGELFF
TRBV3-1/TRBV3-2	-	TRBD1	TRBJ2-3	TGTGCCAGCAGCCAAGATCCGGGACAGGGTACAGATACGCAGTATTTT	CASSQDPGQGTDTQYF
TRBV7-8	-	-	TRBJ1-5	TGTGCCAGCAGCGCCTCAGGGTTTCAAAATCAGCCCCAGCATTTT	CASSASGFQNQPQHF
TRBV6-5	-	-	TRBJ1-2	TGTGCCAGCAGTCACAGACAGGACTATGGCTACACCTTC	CASSHRQDYGYTF
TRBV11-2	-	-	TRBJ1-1	TGTGCCAGCAGCTTAGGGCAGGTCGAAGCTTTCTTT	CASSLGQVEAFF
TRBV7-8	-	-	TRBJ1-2	TGTGCCAGCTCCGGGGGGGGGAGAGACTATGGCTACACCTTC	CASSGGGRDYGYTF
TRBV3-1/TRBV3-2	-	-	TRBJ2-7	TGTGCCAGCAGCCAAGAACAGGGACAATTGTACGAGCAGTACTTC	CASSQEQGQLYEQYF
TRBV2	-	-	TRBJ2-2	TGTGCCAGCAGTGAAGCGCTGCGGCGAACCGGGGAGCTGTTTTTT	CASSEALRRTGELFF
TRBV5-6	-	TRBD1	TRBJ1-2	TGTGCCAGCAGCTGGGGACAGGGGGCTGGAGGCTACACCTTC	CASSWGQGAGGYTF
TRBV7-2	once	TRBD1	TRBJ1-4	TGTGCCAGCAGCTCGACCCCGGGACAGGATGAAAAACTGTTTTTT	CASSSTPGQDEKLFF
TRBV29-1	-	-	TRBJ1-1	TGCAGCGCCCAACAGAAGATGAACACTGAAGCTTTCTTT	CSAQQKMNTEAFF
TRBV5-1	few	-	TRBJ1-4	TGCGCCAGCAGCCCCCTTGGACAGTCAACTAATGAAAAACTGTTTTTT	CASSPLGQSTNEKLFF
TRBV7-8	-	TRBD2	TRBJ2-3	TGTGCCAGCAGCTTGGGACTAGCGGGGGGGCCTCCAGATACGCAGTATTTT	CASSLGLAGGPPDTQYF
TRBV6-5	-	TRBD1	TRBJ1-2	TGTGCCAGCAGTCAGCCGGGACAGGGTAGCTATGGCTACACCTTC	CASSQPGQGSYGYTF
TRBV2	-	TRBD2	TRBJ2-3	TGTGCCAGCATGGGTCAACTAGCGGGGGGGCCGACAGATACGCAGTATTTT	CASMGQLAGGPTDTQYF
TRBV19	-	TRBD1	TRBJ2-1	TGTGCCAGTGCCGACAGGGGATCTGGCTCCTACAATGAGCAGTTCTTC	CASADRGSGSYNEQFF
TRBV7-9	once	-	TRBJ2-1	TGTGCCAGCAGCCCAACACCGGGGACTGGGGGAGTGAGATACAATGAGCAGTTCTTC	CASSPTPGTGGVRYNEQFF
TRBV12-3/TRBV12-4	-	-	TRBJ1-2	TGTGCCAGCAGTCAGGATAACTATGGCTACACCTTC	CASSQDNYGYTF
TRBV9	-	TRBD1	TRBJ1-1	TGTGCCAGCAAGGACAGGGGGATCACTGAAGCTTTCTTT	CASKDRGITEAFF
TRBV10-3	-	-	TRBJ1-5	TGTGCCATCATTGATGACAGGCAAAGGGGTCAGCCCCAGCATTTT	CAIIDDRQRGQPQHF
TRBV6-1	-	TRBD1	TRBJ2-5	TGTGCCAGCAGTGTCCGATGGGACAGTGAACTAGGGGAGACCCAGTACTTC	CASSVRWDSELGETQYF
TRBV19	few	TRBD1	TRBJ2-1	TGTGCCAGTAGCTTTCCCGGGACAGGGGCGGGGGTGTATAATGAGCAGTTCTTC	CASSFPGTGAGVYNEQFF
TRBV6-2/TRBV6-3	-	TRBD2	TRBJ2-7	TGTGCCAGCACCCCAGCGGGGACGGCCTACGAGCAGTACTTC	CASTPAGTAYEQYF
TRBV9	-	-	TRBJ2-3	TGTGCCAGCAGCCTCAGCGGGCTCACAGATACGCAGTATTTT	CASSLSGLTDTQYF
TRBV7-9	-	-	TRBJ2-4	TGTGCCAGCAGTCGAGATTCGGTAGCCAAAAACATTCAGTACTTC	CASSRDSVAKNIQYF
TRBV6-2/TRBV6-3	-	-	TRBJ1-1	TGTGCCAGCAGTTACTCTCGGACAGAATTGAACACTGAAGCTTTCTTT	CASSYSRTELNTEAFF
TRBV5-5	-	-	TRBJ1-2	TGTGCCAGCAGTACAGGGCAGTATGGCTACACCTTC	CASSTGQYGYTF
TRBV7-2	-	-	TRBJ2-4	TGTGCCAGCAGCTTAAGCAGCGATCTAGCCAAAAACATTCAGTACTTC	CASSLSSDLAKNIQYF